The 21 T cell receptor beta chains below all came from one sample that was sequenced in a study of cytomegalovirus exposure and HLA in healthy donors. The PCR made use of 60 Vbeta and 13 Jbeta primers. Libraries were prepared by immunoSEQ multiplex PCR; TCRdb keeps only in-frame clonotypes and omits some of them. The data contain approximately 150,000 clones, around 77% of them singletons. The source material was PBMCs. These TCRs come from a woman between 35 and 50 years old in good health and CMV-seronegative.

The genes are TRBV30 and TRBJ1-5; no clear D gene. The CDR3 covers 16 residues. The ends were cut back, 2 bases at V and 0 bases at J, with 14 bases in the middle. Germline assignment: CDR1 GTSNPN and CDR2 SVGIG (reference sequence). Written as DNA, the CDR3 is TGTGCCTGGAGTTCCGGGTCATCAGATAGCAATCAGCCCCAGCATTTT. This encodes CAWSSGSSDSNQPQHF. The full variable domain, its missing parts supplied by reference TRBV30 and TRBJ1-5, is SQTIHQWPATLVQPVGSPLSLECTVEGTSNPNLYWYRQAAGRGLQLLFYSVGIGQISSEVPQNLSASRPQDRQFILSSKKLLLSDSGFYLCAWSSGSSDSNQPQHFGDGTRLSIL.

The gene calls are TRBV5-6 and TRBJ2-7; 9 positions agree with TRBD1. This CDR3 has 15 amino acids. Germline CDR1 SGHDT, CDR2 YYEEEE. With V trimmed by 4 bases and J by 3 bases, 8 bases remained unmatched. CDR3 bases: TGTGCCAGCAGCCCTTCCGGGACAGGGAGCTACGAGCAGTACTTC. Residues: CASSPSGTGSYEQYF. Supplemented by reference TRBV5-6 and TRBJ2-7, the full variable domain reads DAGVTQSPTHLIKTRGQQVTLRCSPKSGHDTVSWYQQALGQGPQFIFQYYEEEERQRGNFPDRFSGHQFPNYSSELNVNALLLGDSALYLCASSPSGTGSYEQYFGPGTRLTVT.

This clone appeared a single time. This chain uses TRBV11-3 with TRBJ2-2, with 7 bases fitting TRBD2. The CDR3 extends over 13 amino acids. The germline V gene has CDR1 SGHNT and CDR2 YENEEA. With V trimmed by 5 bases and J by 4 bases, 1 base remained unmatched. Written as DNA, the CDR3 is TGTGCCAGCAGCGGGAGGGGCACCGGGGAGCTGTTTTTT. Encoded protein: CASSGRGTGELFF.

This chain connects TRBV19 to TRBJ2-7; D perhaps matches TRBD2 (6 bases). Trimming stripped 5 bases from V and 2 bases from J, with 10 bases between. Germline-derived CDR1 and CDR2 are LNHDA and SQIVND (reference sequence). This CDR3 has 13 residues. CDR3 sequence reads: CASSGAGTYEQYF. The CDR3 DNA reads TGTGCCAGTAGTGGTGCGGGAACCTACGAGCAGTACTTC.

The rearrangement uses TRBV18 and TRBJ2-6; no clear D. The CDR3 is 13 amino acids. V was pared by 0 bases and J by 11 bases, with 8 bases between. CDR1 and CDR2 (germline): KGHSH, LQKENI. CDR3 residues: CASSPPSGYVLTF. In DNA form, the CDR3 reads TGTGCCAGCTCACCACCGTCAGGATACGTCCTGACTTTC.

The chain recombines TRBV28 with TRBJ2-7; 8 bases line up with TRBD2. V was pared by 3 bases and J by 0 bases, with 7 bases of the junction left unmatched. Looked up from germline, CDR1 is MDHEN and CDR2 is SYDVKM. The CDR3 runs 16 residues. The CDR3 protein is CASSFPQRGTSYEQYF. The CDR3 region has the DNA TGTGCCAGCAGTTTCCCCCAGCGGGGGACCTCCTACGAGCAGTACTTC.

This chain joins TRBV5-1 and TRBJ2-7; 9 nucleotides align to TRBD1. J gave up 0 bases and V 0 bases, and 13 bases lay outside the gene matches. This CDR3 has 19 amino acids. CDR1 SGHRS and CDR2 YFSETQ come from the germline V gene. The CDR3 reads CASSLVGPYGTGSSYEQYF. The CDR3 bases are TGCGCCAGCAGCTTGGTAGGGCCTTACGGGACAGGGAGCTCCTACGAGCAGTACTTC.

The V gene is TRBV27, the J gene TRBJ2-7, with a possible D match to TRBD2 (5 bases). Germline CDR1 is MNHEY and CDR2 is SMNVEV (reference sequence). CDR3 length: 14 residues. V was shortened by 0 bases and J by 2 bases, with 8 bases between the two germline ends. CDR3 nucleotides: TGTGCCAGCAGTTTATCCTGGGGAGCCTACGAGCAGTACTTC. Protein: CASSLSWGAYEQYF.

The chain links TRBV6-1 to TRBJ1-2; possible D gene TRBD1, 6 bases. Trimming took 6 bases from V and 7 from J, leaving 18 bases between them. The CDR3 has 14 amino acids. Germline V gene data show CDR1 as MNHNS and CDR2 as SASEGT. The CDR3 nucleotides read TGTGCCAGCAGACACCCCGGGACACGACCTGGCTACACCTTC. Its translation is CASRHPGTRPGYTF.

The CDR3 nucleotides read TGTGCCAGCAGCCGATTTAGCGGGATTCTCTCCTACGAGCAGTACTTC. Its protein product is CASSRFSGILSYEQYF. The rearrangement uses TRBV14 and TRBJ2-7, with 8 positions matching TRBD2. The trim removed 4 bases at V and 0 bases at J, leaving 8 bases unmatched. This CDR3 comprises 16 residues. CDR1 SGHDN and CDR2 FVKESK come from the germline V gene.

The rearrangement links TRBV5-1 to TRBJ2-1, with 10 positions matching TRBD2. V dropped 4 bases and J dropped 8; count of bases not matched to a gene: 9. Germline-derived CDR1 and CDR2 are SGHRS and YFSETQ. CDR3 size: 15 residues. CDR3 nucleotide sequence: TGCGCCAGCAGCCTGTCTAGCGGGAGTGGGTATGAGCAGTTCTTC. It translates to CASSLSSGSGYEQFF. Full variable domain (missing parts from reference TRBV5-1 and TRBJ2-1): KAGVTQTPRYLIKTRGQQVTLSCSPISGHRSVSWYQQTPGQGLQFLFEYFSETQRNKGNFPGRFSGRQFSNSRSEMNVSTLELGDSALYLCASSLSSGSGYEQFFGPGTRLTVL.

In its sample, this clone was seen once. The chain has TRBV6-1 and TRBJ2-3; 14 bases fit TRBD2. The CDR3 has 15 amino acids. Per the germline V gene, CDR1 is MNHNS and CDR2 is SASEGT. V lost 8 bases, J lost 5 bases, and 6 bases stayed unmatched. CDR3 region: CASLPGLAGGDTQYF. CDR3 sequence (DNA): TGTGCCAGCCTACCCGGACTAGCGGGAGGAGATACGCAGTATTTT.

The chain carries TRBV6-6 and TRBJ2-5, with 9 bases lining up with TRBD1. In germline, CDR1 is MNHNY, CDR2 SVGAGI (reference sequence). The CDR3 runs 13 residues. The V gene end was trimmed by 6 bases and the J gene end by 5 bases; junction bases not matched to a gene: 4. The CDR3 loop reads CASRYRGRETQYF. The CDR3 region has the DNA TGTGCCAGCAGATACAGGGGGCGTGAGACCCAGTACTTC.

The table lists this clone with a few counts. V usage is TRBV9 and J usage is TRBJ2-7; D possibly corresponds to TRBD1 (5 bases). V was cut by 3 bases and J by 3 bases, with 13 bases left in between. CDR1 and CDR2 (germline): SGDLS, YYNGEE. CDR3 length: 14 residues. CDR3 sequence reads: CASSEGLVNYEQYF. CDR3 nucleotide sequence: TGTGCCAGCAGCGAGGGGCTAGTGAACTACGAGCAGTACTTC. The whole variable domain, filled in from reference TRBV9 and TRBJ2-7, reads DSGVTQTPKHLITATGQRVTLRCSPRSGDLSVYWYQQSLDQGLQFLIQYYNGEERAKGNILERFSAQQFPDLHSELNLSSLELGDSALYFCASSEGLVNYEQYFGPGTRLTVT.

The chain uses TRBV6-7 and TRBJ2-2, with TRBD1 identical over 9 bases. TRBV6-7 is known as an ORF, though its function is uncertain. The CDR3 runs to 15 residues. V shed 6 bases and J 4 bases; nucleotides not matched to a gene: 6. The CDR3 protein is CASSPHRGPTGELFF. Here the CDR3 DNA reads TGTGCCAGCAGCCCACACAGGGGGCCCACCGGGGAGCTGTTTTTT.

This sequence joins TRBV5-1 and TRBJ2-1; 14 positions agree with TRBD2. The V and J ends lost 4 bases and 9 bases, in that order; junction bases with no gene match: 9. The CDR3 sequence is 16 residues long. The germline CDR1 and CDR2 sequences are SGHRS and YFSETQ. The DNA for the CDR3 is TGCGCCAGCAGCGCGGGACTAGCGGGAGTAGGGCGTGAGCAGTTCTTC. Amino acids: CASSAGLAGVGREQFF.

The chain recombines TRBV21-1 with TRBJ2-7; TRBD1 is the table's D call, not checked against the DNA. TRBV21-1 is shown as a pseudogene. The CDR3 has 16 residues. In DNA, the CDR3 is TGTGCCAGCAGCAAATTTCTACCGGGACAGAGCTACGAGCAGTACTTC. It is translated as CASSKFLPGQSYEQYF.

The chain recombines TRBV30 with TRBJ1-1; no firm D call. CDR3 length equals 12 residues. With 5 bases removed from V and 4 bases from J, the gap between germline ends came to 11 bases. The germline CDR1 and CDR2 sequences are GTSNPN and SVGIG (reference sequence). In DNA, the CDR3 is TGTGCCTGGGCCCCCCCTAGCACTGAAGCTTTCTTT. Its translation: CAWAPPSTEAFF.

The V call is TRBV6-6, the J call TRBJ1-3; D is perhaps TRBD1 (5 bases). The CDR3 has 16 amino acids. CDR1 is MNHNY and CDR2 is SVGAGI in the germline V gene (reference sequence). The V and J ends lost 6 bases and 0 bases respectively, with 15 bases between them. The CDR3: CASSAGRRGSGNTIYF. The DNA of the CDR3 is TGTGCCAGCAGCGCGGGACGTAGAGGCTCTGGAAACACCATATATTTT.

This chain uses TRBV9 with TRBJ2-5; D is perhaps TRBD1 (6 bases). V was shortened by 3 bases and J by 4 bases, with 10 bases between the two germline ends. CDR1 is SGDLS and CDR2 is YYNGEE in the germline V gene. This CDR3 comprises 13 residues. The CDR3 reads CASSATGLETQYF. The CDR3 DNA is TGTGCCAGCAGCGCTACAGGGTTAGAGACCCAGTACTTC.

The gene calls are TRBV5-1 and TRBJ2-1; 13 bases agree with TRBD2. Germline V lookup: CDR1 SGHRS, CDR2 YFSETQ. This CDR3 comprises 16 residues. J was trimmed by 8 bases and V by 6 bases; bases with no gene match: 11. CDR3 sequence: CASNPTGTSGVDEQFF. As DNA, the CDR3 is TGCGCCAGCAATCCCACCGGGACTAGCGGGGTCGATGAGCAGTTCTTC.